This TCR beta chain comes out of a study of CD8 T cells in Susac syndrome. Points from the study as a whole: The authors acknowledged that the study's TCR sequencing and HLA analysis involved relatively few individuals.

The authors reverse transcribed about 0.5 to 1 ug RNA with random hexamers. It was immunoSEQ multiplex PCR that amplified TCR beta CDR3 across 54 Vbeta and 13 Jbeta. In TCRdb, the immunoSEQ multiplex PCR reads were re-called with MiXCR into one record per CDR3 protein. Found here are 180,000 or so distinct CDR3 sequences, roughly 95% of them singletons; the top ten hold approximately 0.1%. TCR beta from blood CD8+ and CD4+ T cells was sequenced. TEMRA cells were FACS-enriched, with CD8+ and CD4+ T cells isolated negatively. There are 11 residues in the CDR3. Per germline, CDR1 DFQATT and CDR2 SNEGSKA (reference sequence). This clonotype was observed a single time. Antigen: not known.

The sample consisted of CD4+ T cells from PBMCs. The chain is built from TRBV20-1 and TRBJ2-3; unclear D gene. This clonotype was sampled from a human donor with multiple sclerosis. The CDR3 nucleotides are TGCAGCACCTCCCCCACAGATACGCAGTATTTT. Protein sequence: CSTSPTDTQYF.